This T cell receptor (beta chain) emerged from a study of type 1 and type 2 diabetes patients. Broader study findings: Type 1 diabetes repertoires were significantly less diverse than type 2 diabetes ones.

Amplification started from genomic DNA. The TCR beta CDR3 region was amplified using 30 forward and 13 reverse primers. TCRdb re-called the multiplex PCR reads through MiXCR, storing one row per CDR3 protein. Seen here are fewer than 300,000 distinct CDR3 sequences, roughly 50% observed once, and the top ten hold roughly 13%. V was cut by 8 bases and J by 4 bases, with 15 bases left in between. The CDR3 sequence is 13 residues long. This clonotype was seen a few times. Its antigen is unknown. The source material was peripheral blood mononuclear cells (PBMCs). This rearrangement joins TRBV12-3 or TRBV12-4 to TRBJ2-7; no firm D call. The origin of this receptor is a man between 18 and 29 years old with type 2 diabetes. The CDR3 sequence: CASGKSGPYEQYF. The CDR3 coding sequence is TGTGCCAGCGGCAAGAGTGGACCGTACGAGCAGTACTTC.